This T cell receptor (beta chain) was obtained from a study of CD8 T cells in Susac syndrome. With regard to this clonotype: As yet, its antigen is unknown.

After extraction with the RNeasy kit, roughly 0.45 to 1 ug of the RNA was reverse transcribed using random hexamers. Coverage of TCR beta CDR3 amplification by immunoSEQ multiplex PCR extended to 54 Vbeta and 13 Jbeta. TCRdb ran MiXCR on the immunoSEQ multiplex PCR reads and lists one entry per CDR3 protein. The table includes around 130,000 distinct CDR3 sequences, about 95% detected once. Isolation of CD8+ and CD4+ T cells was performed negatively, whereas enrichment of TEMRA cells was done by FACS. Study conclusions and caveats: The study's TCR sequencing and HLA analysis covered a relatively small number of individuals, and the study acknowledged this.

CDR1 is SNHLY and CDR2 is FYNNEI in the germline V gene. This CDR3 has 14 amino acids. Trimming removed 7 bases from V and 2 bases from J, with 14 bases in between. The sequence was obtained from a human donor in good health. The specimen sequenced was CD4+ T cells from PBMCs. The chain uses TRBV2 and TRBJ2-5; D not resolved. The CDR3, as DNA: TGTGCCAGCATTGGAGCGTCGTTTCAAGAGACCCAGTACTTC. This gives the protein CASIGASFQETQYF.